These T cell receptor beta chains were read from a single sample in a study of T-cell memory formation after mild COVID-19. One entry per CDR3 protein, called by TCRdb with MiXCR from the 5' RACE reads. This sample has approximately 430,000 distinct CDR3 sequences, with about 25% found just once. Sequencing input: PBMCs or a T cell subset sorted from them (not recorded which). The receptor source for this set is an adult woman who had mild COVID-19 (a few samples of this study predate the infection). Cell type and time point are not known. CDR3s include the opening cysteine and the closing phenylalanine or tryptophan.

>TRBJ2-3|TRBV19|15
CASSNPGQVTDTQYF
>TRBJ2-5|TRBV5-4|14
CASSLRGSGETQYF
>TRBJ2-7|TRBV7-7|13
CASSPELGYEQYF
>TRBJ1-6|TRBV20-1|13
CSASLTENSPLHF
>TRBJ2-3|TRBV29-1|13
CSHRGGATDTQYF
>TRBJ1-1|TRBV5-1|14
CASRIQGGPTEAFF
>TRBJ2-1|TRBV6-5|13
CASRDRFKGEQFF
>TRBJ1-5|TRBV2|13
CASSGQPNQPQHF
>TRBJ2-1|TRBV5-1|15
CASSLDLAGIDEQFF
>TRBJ2-7|TRBV29-1|14
CSAMLAGIPYEQYF
>TRBJ1-6|TRBV12-3/TRBV12-4|13
CASRGEGNSPLHF
>TRBJ2-1|TRBV5-5|16
CASSTLSGGWGNEQFF
>TRBJ2-6|TRBV30|14
CAWSMDSGANVLTF
>TRBJ2-1|TRBV11-2|16
CASSLVRGSSYNEQFF
>TRBJ2-7|TRBV2|15
CASSTGGGSLGEQYF
>TRBJ1-4|TRBV12-3/TRBV12-4|14
CASSLGQGAEKLFF
>TRBJ2-7|TRBV10-3|15
CAIRPGLEGSYEQYF
>TRBJ2-1|TRBV9|18
CASSVGPPLAGGRNEQFF
>TRBJ2-1|TRBV3-1|16
CASRRRTGSDSGEQFF
>TRBJ2-7|TRBV7-9|14
CASSLGGPTYEQYF
>TRBJ1-2|TRBV2|16
CASSETGTGYLDGYTF
>TRBJ2-1|TRBV5-1|16
CASSLEGGIRGNEQFF
>TRBJ2-2|TRBV9|15
CASSLAGVEAGELFF
>TRBJ1-4|TRBV7-2|13
CASSLDSKEKLFF
>TRBJ2-7|TRBV4-2|13
CASSQETGYEQYF
>TRBJ1-2|TRBV29-1|15
CSVVDQGRRNYGYTF
>TRBJ2-2|TRBV5-1|15
CASSLLARGSGELFF
>TRBJ2-2|TRBV6-5|13
CASRTNPTGELFF
>TRBJ2-7|TRBV7-9|15
CASTGDSLSLYEQYF
>TRBJ2-2|TRBV19|15
CASSIVGFDTGELFF
>TRBJ2-7|TRBV7-9|13
CASSSRDRNEQYF
>TRBJ2-3|TRBV20-1|17
CSARVDWGRGDTDTQYF
>TRBJ2-3|TRBV6-4|14
CASSDTRLAGGQYF
>TRBJ1-2|TRBV5-1|14
CASSSSGTGDGYTF
>TRBJ2-3|TRBV6-1|16
CASSERGGRATDTQYF
>TRBJ2-3|TRBV29-1|15
CSAPPPDRVPDTQYF
>TRBJ2-7|TRBV4-2|17
CASSQEVRDGDLWEQYF
>TRBJ2-7|TRBV29-1|12
CSDDKGTYEQYF
>TRBJ2-5|TRBV7-9|14
CASSLSGLGETQYF
>TRBJ2-3|TRBV14|16
CASSQPGLAGFNTQYF